Listed here is a single TCR beta chain. The sample comes from a study of T cell responses to AZD1222 COVID-19 vaccine. Sequenced by immunoSEQ multiplex PCR; TCRdb stores in-frame clones only, minus some. The sample has approximately 140,000 clones, under 95% seen once. Germline lookup yields CDR1 MDHEN and CDR2 SYDVKM. There are 15 residues in the CDR3. V was clipped by 6 bases and J by 9 bases; unmatched bases: 12. The sample was peripheral blood, taken on day 0 of AZD1222 vaccination. The sequence was collected from an adult in good health. The chain is built from TRBV28 and TRBJ1-2, with 11 positions matching TRBD1. CDR3 residues: CASSLGGTGGSRYTF. The CDR3 bases are TGTGCCAGCAGCCTAGGCGGGACAGGGGGGTCCCGCTACACCTTC.